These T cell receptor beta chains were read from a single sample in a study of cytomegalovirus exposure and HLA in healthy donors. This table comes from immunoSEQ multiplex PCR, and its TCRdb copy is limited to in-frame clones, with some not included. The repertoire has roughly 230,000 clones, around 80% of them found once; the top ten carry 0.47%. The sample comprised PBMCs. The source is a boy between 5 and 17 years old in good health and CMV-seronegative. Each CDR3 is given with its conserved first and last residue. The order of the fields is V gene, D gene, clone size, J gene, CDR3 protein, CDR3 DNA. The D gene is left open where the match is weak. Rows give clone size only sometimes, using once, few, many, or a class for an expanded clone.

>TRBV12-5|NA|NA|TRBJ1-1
CASGPDSFEAFF
TGTGCTAGTGGTCCGGACAGCTTTGAAGCTTTCTTT
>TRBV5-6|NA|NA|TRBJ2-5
CASSLVLEETQYF
TGTGCCAGCAGCCTCGTACTAGAGGAGACCCAGTACTTC
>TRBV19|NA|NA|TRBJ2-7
CASSMARQGGGEQYF
TGTGCCAGTAGTATGGCGCGGCAGGGGGGAGGCGAGCAGTACTTC
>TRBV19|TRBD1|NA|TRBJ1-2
CASREQGDYGYTF
TGTGCCAGTAGAGAACAGGGGGACTATGGCTACACCTTC
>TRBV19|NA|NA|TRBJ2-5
CASSSGTQETQYF
TGTGCCAGTAGTAGCGGGACCCAAGAGACCCAGTACTTC
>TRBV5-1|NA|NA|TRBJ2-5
CASSLITQETQYF
TGCGCCAGCAGCCTTATAACTCAAGAGACCCAGTACTTC
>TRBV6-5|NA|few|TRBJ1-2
CASSYTTTGGGYTF
TGTGCCAGCAGTTACACAACGACAGGAGGTGGCTACACCTTC
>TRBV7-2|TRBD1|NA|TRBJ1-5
CASSYRQGSNQPQHF
TGTGCCAGCAGCTACCGACAGGGCAGCAATCAGCCCCAGCATTTT
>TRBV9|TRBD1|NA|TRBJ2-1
CASSVEPGGTYNEQFF
TGTGCCAGCAGCGTAGAGCCAGGGGGAACCTACAATGAGCAGTTCTTC
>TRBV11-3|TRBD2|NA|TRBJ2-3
CASSLGLADSRRQYF
TGTGCCAGCAGCTTAGGTCTAGCGGACTCCCGGAGGCAGTATTTT
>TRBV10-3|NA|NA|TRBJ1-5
CAISESRSQPQHF
TGTGCCATCAGTGAGTCGCGGAGCCAGCCCCAGCATTTT
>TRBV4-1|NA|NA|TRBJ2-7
CASSRGVSYEQYF
TGCGCCAGCAGCCGGGGCGTCTCCTACGAGCAGTACTTC
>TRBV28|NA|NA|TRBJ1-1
CACCREAYTEAFF
TGTGCCTGCTGCAGGGAAGCGTACACTGAAGCTTTCTTT
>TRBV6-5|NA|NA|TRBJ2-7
CASSPRGPYEQYF
TGTGCCAGCAGTCCGCGGGGACCCTACGAGCAGTACTTC
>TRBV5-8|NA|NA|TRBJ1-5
CASSSGHNSNQPQHF
TGTGCCAGCAGTTCGGGACATAATAGCAATCAGCCCCAGCATTTT
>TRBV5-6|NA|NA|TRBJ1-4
CASSLTTEEKLFF
TGTGCCAGCAGCTTGACGACAGAAGAAAAACTGTTTTTT
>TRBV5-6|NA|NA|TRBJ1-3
CASSPGLDWGNTIYF
TGTGCCAGCAGCCCGGGGTTGGATTGGGGAAACACCATATATTTT
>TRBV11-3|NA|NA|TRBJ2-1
CASSSRGSVGEQFF
TGTGCCAGCAGCTCCCGGGGTAGCGTGGGTGAGCAGTTCTTC
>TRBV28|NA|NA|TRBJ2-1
CASSLQADEQFF
TGTGCCAGCAGTCTACAGGCGGATGAGCAGTTCTTC
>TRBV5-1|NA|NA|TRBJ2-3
CASSSLAASTDTQYF
TGCGCCAGCAGCTCACTCGCTGCTAGCACAGATACGCAGTATTTT
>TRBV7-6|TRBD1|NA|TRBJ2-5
CASSWGQAPETQYF
TGTGCCAGCAGCTGGGGACAGGCCCCAGAGACCCAGTACTTC
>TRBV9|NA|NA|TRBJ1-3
CASSVGGGNTIYF
TGTGCCAGCAGCGTAGGAGGTGGAAACACCATATATTTT
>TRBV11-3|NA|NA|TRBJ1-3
CASSYLSSGNTIYF
TGTGCCAGCAGTTATTTGAGCTCTGGAAACACCATATATTTT
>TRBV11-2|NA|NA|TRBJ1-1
CASSLDLSTEAFF
TGTGCCAGCAGCTTAGATCTTAGCACTGAAGCTTTCTTT
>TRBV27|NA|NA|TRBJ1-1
CASSLNPAGSTEAFF
TGTGCCAGCAGTCTCAACCCGGCGGGGAGCACTGAAGCTTTCTTT
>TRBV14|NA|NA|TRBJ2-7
CASSQLAGRSSYEQYF
TGTGCCAGCAGCCAACTAGCAGGGAGGAGCTCCTACGAGCAGTACTTC
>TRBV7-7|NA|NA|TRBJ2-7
CASSLATGPLYEQYF
TGTGCCAGCAGCTTAGCGACAGGCCCCCTCTACGAGCAGTACTTC
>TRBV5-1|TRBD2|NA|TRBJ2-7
CASSLVSSGTYEQYF
TGCGCCAGCAGCTTGGTCTCTAGCGGAACCTACGAGCAGTACTTC
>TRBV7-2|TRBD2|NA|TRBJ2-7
CASSLGLGYEQYF
TGTGCCAGCAGCTTGGGACTAGGTTACGAGCAGTACTTC
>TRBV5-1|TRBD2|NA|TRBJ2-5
CASSLASGEETQYF
TGCGCCAGCAGCTTGGCTAGCGGGGAAGAGACCCAGTACTTC
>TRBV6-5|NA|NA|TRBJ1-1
CASSLEGHTEAFF
TGTGCCAGCAGTTTGGAGGGGCATACTGAAGCTTTCTTT
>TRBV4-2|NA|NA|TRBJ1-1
CASSQVLGVTEAFF
TGTGCCAGCAGCCAAGTTCTCGGGGTCACTGAAGCTTTCTTT
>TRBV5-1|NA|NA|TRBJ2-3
CASSFVQSSTDTQYF
TGCGCCAGCAGCTTCGTACAGAGCAGCACAGATACGCAGTATTTT
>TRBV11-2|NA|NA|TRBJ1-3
CASSLRRGHTGNTIYF
TGTGCCAGCAGCTTACGCAGGGGACACACCGGAAACACCATATATTTT
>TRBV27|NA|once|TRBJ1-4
CASSDSGMANEKLFF
TGTGCCAGCAGTGATTCGGGGATGGCTAATGAAAAACTGTTTTTT
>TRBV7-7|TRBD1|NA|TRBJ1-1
CASSPYDRGRDLMNTEAFF
TGTGCTAGCAGCCCGTACGACAGGGGGCGTGATCTAATGAACACTGAAGCTTTCTTT
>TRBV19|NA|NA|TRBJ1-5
CASSINHREFQPQHF
TGTGCCAGTAGTATCAACCACAGGGAGTTCCAGCCCCAGCATTTT
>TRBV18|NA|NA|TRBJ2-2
CASSGQTLHTGELFF
TGTGCCAGCTCAGGACAGACGCTGCACACCGGGGAGCTGTTTTTT
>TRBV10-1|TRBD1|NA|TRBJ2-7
CASSESGGHEQYF
TGCGCCAGCAGTGAGTCAGGGGGCCACGAGCAGTACTTC
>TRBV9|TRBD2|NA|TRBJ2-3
CASSATSGGGTDTQYF
TGTGCCAGCAGCGCCACTAGCGGGGGGGGCACAGATACGCAGTATTTT
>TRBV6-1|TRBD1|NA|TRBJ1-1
CASSRQGSETEAFF
TGTGCCAGCAGTCGACAGGGGAGTGAGACTGAAGCTTTCTTT
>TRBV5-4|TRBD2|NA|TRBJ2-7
CASSLKRGTSSSYEQYF
TGTGCCAGCAGCCTTAAACGGGGGACTAGCTCCAGCTACGAGCAGTACTTC
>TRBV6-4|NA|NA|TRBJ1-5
CASSEEDGSNQPQHF
TGTGCCAGCAGTGAGGAGGACGGGAGCAATCAGCCCCAGCATTTT
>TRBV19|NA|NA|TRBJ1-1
CASSRGYNTEAFF
TGTGCCAGTAGTAGGGGCTATAACACTGAAGCTTTCTTT
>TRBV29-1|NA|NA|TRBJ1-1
CSVKQGWEAFF
TGCAGCGTCAAACAGGGATGGGAAGCTTTCTTT
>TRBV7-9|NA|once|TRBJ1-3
CASSPGGGTVSGNTIYF
TGTGCCAGCAGCCCAGGAGGCGGGACCGTCTCTGGAAACACCATATATTTT
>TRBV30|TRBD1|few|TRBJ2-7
CAWSSGTAYEQYF
TGTGCCTGGAGTTCCGGGACAGCCTACGAGCAGTACTTC
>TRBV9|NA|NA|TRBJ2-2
CASSVGASGELFF
TGTGCCAGCAGCGTAGGGGCCTCCGGGGAGCTGTTTTTT
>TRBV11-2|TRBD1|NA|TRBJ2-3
CASSYYWTGTDTQYF
TGTGCCAGCAGCTATTACTGGACGGGGACAGACACGCAGTATTTT
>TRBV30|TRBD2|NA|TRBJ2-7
CAWSVMLAGVYEQYF
TGTGCCTGGAGTGTAATGCTAGCGGGAGTCTACGAGCAGTACTTC
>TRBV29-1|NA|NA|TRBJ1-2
CSVVGSYGYTF
TGCAGCGTTGTGGGCAGTTATGGCTACACCTTC
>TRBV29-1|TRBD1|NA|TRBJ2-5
CSVAQGQETQYF
TGCAGCGTTGCACAGGGGCAAGAGACCCAGTACTTC
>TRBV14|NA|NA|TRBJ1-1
CASSLRSTEAFF
TGTGCCAGCAGCCTCCGGAGTACTGAAGCTTTCTTT
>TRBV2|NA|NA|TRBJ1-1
CASTRQPANTEAFF
TGTGCCAGCACTCGACAACCCGCGAACACTGAAGCTTTCTTT
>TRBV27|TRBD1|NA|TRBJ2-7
CASSADRGARYF
TGTGCCAGCAGTGCGGACAGGGGGGCGCGGTACTTC
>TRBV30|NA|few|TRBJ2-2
CAWRRQSRTGELFF
TGTGCCTGGCGCCGACAGAGTCGAACCGGGGAGCTGTTTTTT
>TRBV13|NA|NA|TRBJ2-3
CASSSREKGDTQYF
TGTGCCAGCAGTTCCCGGGAGAAAGGAGATACGCAGTATTTT
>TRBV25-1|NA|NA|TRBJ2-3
CASQRGSDTQYF
TGTGCCAGCCAAAGGGGCTCAGATACGCAGTATTTT
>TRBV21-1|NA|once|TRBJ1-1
CASSISSGGVRYTEAFF
TGTGCCAGCAGCATCTCATCAGGGGGCGTAAGGTACACTGAAGCTTTCTTT
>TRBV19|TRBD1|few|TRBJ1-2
CASRLRDRGPNTF
TGTGCCTCCCGCCTCCGGGACAGGGGGCCGAACACCTTC